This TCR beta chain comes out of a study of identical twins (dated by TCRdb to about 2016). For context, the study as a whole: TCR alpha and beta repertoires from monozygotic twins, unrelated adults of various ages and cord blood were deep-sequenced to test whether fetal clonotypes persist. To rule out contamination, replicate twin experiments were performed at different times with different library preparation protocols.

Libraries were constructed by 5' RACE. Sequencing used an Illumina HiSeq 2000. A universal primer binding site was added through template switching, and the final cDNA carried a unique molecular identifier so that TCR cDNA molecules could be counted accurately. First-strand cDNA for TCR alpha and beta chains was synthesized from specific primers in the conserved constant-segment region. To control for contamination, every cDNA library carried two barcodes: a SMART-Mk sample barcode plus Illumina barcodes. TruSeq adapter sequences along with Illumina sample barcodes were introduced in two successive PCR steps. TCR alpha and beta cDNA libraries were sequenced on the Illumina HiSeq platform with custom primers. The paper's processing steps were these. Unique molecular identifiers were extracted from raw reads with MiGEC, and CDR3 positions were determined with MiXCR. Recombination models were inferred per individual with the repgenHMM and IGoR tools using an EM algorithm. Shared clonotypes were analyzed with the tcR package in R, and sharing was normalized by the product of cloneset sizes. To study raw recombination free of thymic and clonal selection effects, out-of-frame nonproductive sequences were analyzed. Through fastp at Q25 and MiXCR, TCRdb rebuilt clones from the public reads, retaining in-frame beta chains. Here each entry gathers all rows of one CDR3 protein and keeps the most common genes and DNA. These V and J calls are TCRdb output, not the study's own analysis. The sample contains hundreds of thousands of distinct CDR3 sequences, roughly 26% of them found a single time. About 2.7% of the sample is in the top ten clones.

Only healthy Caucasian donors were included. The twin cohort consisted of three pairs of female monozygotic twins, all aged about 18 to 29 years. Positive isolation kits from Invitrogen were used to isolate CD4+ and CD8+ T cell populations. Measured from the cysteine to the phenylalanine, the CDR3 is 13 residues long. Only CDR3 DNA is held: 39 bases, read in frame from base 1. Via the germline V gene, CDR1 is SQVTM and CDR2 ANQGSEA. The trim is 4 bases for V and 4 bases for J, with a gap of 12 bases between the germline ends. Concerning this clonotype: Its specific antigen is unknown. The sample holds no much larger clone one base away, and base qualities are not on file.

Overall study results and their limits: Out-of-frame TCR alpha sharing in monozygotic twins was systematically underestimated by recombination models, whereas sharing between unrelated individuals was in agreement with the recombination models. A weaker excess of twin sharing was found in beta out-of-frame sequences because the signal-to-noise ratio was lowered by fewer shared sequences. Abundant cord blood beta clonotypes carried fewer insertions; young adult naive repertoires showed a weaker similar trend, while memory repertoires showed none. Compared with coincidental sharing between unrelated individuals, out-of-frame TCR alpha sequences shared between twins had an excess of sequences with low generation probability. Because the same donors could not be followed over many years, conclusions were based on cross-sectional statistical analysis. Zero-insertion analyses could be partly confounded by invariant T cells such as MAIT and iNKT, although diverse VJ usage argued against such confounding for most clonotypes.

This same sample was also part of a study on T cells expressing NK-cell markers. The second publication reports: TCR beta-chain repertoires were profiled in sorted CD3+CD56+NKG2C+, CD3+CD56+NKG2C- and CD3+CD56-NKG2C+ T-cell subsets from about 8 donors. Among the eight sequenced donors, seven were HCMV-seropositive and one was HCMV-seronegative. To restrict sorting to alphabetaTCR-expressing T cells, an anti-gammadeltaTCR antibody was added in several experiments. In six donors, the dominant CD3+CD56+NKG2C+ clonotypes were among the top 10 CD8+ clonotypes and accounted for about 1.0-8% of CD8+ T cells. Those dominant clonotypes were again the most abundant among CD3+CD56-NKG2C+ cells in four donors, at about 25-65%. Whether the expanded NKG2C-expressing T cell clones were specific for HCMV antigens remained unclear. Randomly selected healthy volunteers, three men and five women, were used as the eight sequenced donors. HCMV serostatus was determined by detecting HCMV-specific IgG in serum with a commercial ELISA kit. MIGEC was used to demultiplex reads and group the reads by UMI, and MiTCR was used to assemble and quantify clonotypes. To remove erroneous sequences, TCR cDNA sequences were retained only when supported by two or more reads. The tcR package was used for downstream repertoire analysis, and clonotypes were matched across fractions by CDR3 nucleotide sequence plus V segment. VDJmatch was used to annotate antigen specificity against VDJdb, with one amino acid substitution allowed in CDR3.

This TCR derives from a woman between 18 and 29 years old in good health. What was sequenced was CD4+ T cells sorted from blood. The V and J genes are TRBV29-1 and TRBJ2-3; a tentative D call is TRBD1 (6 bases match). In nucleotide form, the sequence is TGCAGCGTTGTGGGGGCTAAAGCAGATACGCAGTATTTT. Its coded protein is CSVVGAKADTQYF.